Listed below are T cell receptor beta chains from one sample, sequenced in a study of low-dose radiotherapy and immunotherapy resistance in tumors. TCRdb called the reads again in MiXCR, with one record for every CDR3 protein. Counted here are tens of thousands of distinct CDR3 sequences, 15% to 20% occurring once; the ten biggest clones make up 2.5% to 3.5%. The sequenced sample was PBMCs, obtained before treatment. These receptors all stem from a male donor with prostate cancer. The CDR3 runs from the conserved cysteine through the conserved F or W. D genes are given only for firm matches. Rows give clone size only sometimes, using once, few, many, or a class for an expanded clone.

V gene: TRBV14
D gene: NA
J gene: TRBJ1-4
clone size: many
CDR3 DNA: TGTGCCAGCAGCCGGGACCACGCAACTAATGAAAAACTGTTTTTT
CDR3 protein: CASSRDHATNEKLFF

V gene: TRBV18
D gene: NA
J gene: TRBJ2-3
clone size: many
CDR3 DNA: TGTGCCAGCTCACCACGCCGGGGACACACAGATACGCAGTATTTT
CDR3 protein: CASSPRRGHTDTQYF

V gene: TRBV6-2/TRBV6-3
D gene: NA
J gene: TRBJ1-2
clone size: many
CDR3 DNA: TGTGCCAGCAGTGCGGGGGATAACTATGGCTACACCTTC
CDR3 protein: CASSAGDNYGYTF

V gene: TRBV9
D gene: TRBD1
J gene: TRBJ2-7
clone size: NA
CDR3 DNA: TGTGCCAGCAGCACGGGGACAGGACCCTACGAGCAGTACTTC
CDR3 protein: CASSTGTGPYEQYF

V gene: TRBV6-2/TRBV6-3
D gene: NA
J gene: TRBJ1-3
clone size: many
CDR3 DNA: TGTGCCAGCAGTGGGGGACGCGGTGGAAACACCATATATTTT
CDR3 protein: CASSGGRGGNTIYF

V gene: TRBV20-1
D gene: NA
J gene: TRBJ1-2
clone size: many
CDR3 DNA: TGCAGTGCTAGATTGTCAGGGTATGGCTACACCTTC
CDR3 protein: CSARLSGYGYTF

V gene: TRBV19
D gene: NA
J gene: TRBJ2-2
clone size: many
CDR3 DNA: TGTGCCAGCCAAACAGGGCTGACACCCTACACCGGGGAGCTGTTTTTT
CDR3 protein: CASQTGLTPYTGELFF

V gene: TRBV30
D gene: NA
J gene: TRBJ2-5
clone size: many
CDR3 DNA: TGTGCCTGGAGTGAGAAAGGGTCAGAGACCCAGTACTTC
CDR3 protein: CAWSEKGSETQYF

V gene: TRBV7-9
D gene: TRBD1
J gene: TRBJ1-6
clone size: NA
CDR3 DNA: TGTGCCGGCAGCTTATGGACAGGACCCATGGCACCCCCCCACTTT
CDR3 protein: CAGSLWTGPMAPPHF

V gene: TRBV19
D gene: NA
J gene: TRBJ1-6
clone size: many
CDR3 DNA: TGTGCCAGCAAAGGGGACCGGGACCTGGATTTGGATTCACCCCTCCACTTT
CDR3 protein: CASKGDRDLDLDSPLHF

V gene: TRBV20-1
D gene: TRBD2
J gene: TRBJ2-1
clone size: many
CDR3 DNA: TGCAGTGCTAGAGGAGCGGCAGGGGGGCTAGCGGGGGACACCTACAATGAGCAGTTCTTC
CDR3 protein: CSARGAAGGLAGDTYNEQFF

V gene: TRBV20-1
D gene: TRBD2
J gene: TRBJ2-5
clone size: many
CDR3 DNA: TGCAGTGCTACGGGACTAGCGGGGGAAGAGACCCAGTACTTC
CDR3 protein: CSATGLAGEETQYF

V gene: TRBV7-9
D gene: TRBD1
J gene: TRBJ2-7
clone size: many
CDR3 DNA: TGTGCCAGCAGCTATCGACAGGGAAAAACTCACGAGCAGTACTTC
CDR3 protein: CASSYRQGKTHEQYF

V gene: TRBV10-3
D gene: TRBD1
J gene: TRBJ1-2
clone size: once
CDR3 DNA: TGTGCCATCAGTGTTGGGACAGGGGGGTATGGCTACACCTTC
CDR3 protein: CAISVGTGGYGYTF

V gene: TRBV6-2/TRBV6-3
D gene: NA
J gene: TRBJ2-5
clone size: many
CDR3 DNA: TGTGCCAGCAGTTACGGGGCCGCCGGGACCCAGTACTTC
CDR3 protein: CASSYGAAGTQYF

V gene: TRBV13
D gene: NA
J gene: TRBJ1-1
clone size: many
CDR3 DNA: TGTGCCAGCAGCTTACGGGGGAACACTGAAGCTTTCTTT
CDR3 protein: CASSLRGNTEAFF

V gene: TRBV19
D gene: NA
J gene: TRBJ2-7
clone size: NA
CDR3 DNA: TGTGCCAGTAGTATCAGGGACACCTACGAGCAGTACTTC
CDR3 protein: CASSIRDTYEQYF

V gene: TRBV20-1
D gene: TRBD1
J gene: TRBJ2-2
clone size: many
CDR3 DNA: TGCGGCGGGACAGGGGACACCGGGGAGCTGTTTTTT
CDR3 protein: CGGTGDTGELFF

V gene: TRBV4-1
D gene: NA
J gene: TRBJ2-7
clone size: NA
CDR3 DNA: TGTGCCAGCAGCCAAGGAGGCAGTCCCAACGAGCAGTACTTC
CDR3 protein: CASSQGGSPNEQYF

V gene: TRBV12-3/TRBV12-4
D gene: NA
J gene: TRBJ1-5
clone size: many
CDR3 DNA: TGTGCCAGCAGGGGGACCGAATATAGCAATCAGCCCCAGCATTTT
CDR3 protein: CASRGTEYSNQPQHF

V gene: TRBV7-9
D gene: NA
J gene: TRBJ2-4
clone size: many
CDR3 DNA: TGTGCCAGCAGCCCCGTGCCTCTAGCCAAAAACATTCAGTACTTC
CDR3 protein: CASSPVPLAKNIQYF

V gene: TRBV6-5
D gene: NA
J gene: TRBJ1-6
clone size: many
CDR3 DNA: TGTGCCAGCAGTCCACCCCCGGGTTCGGGTTCACCCCTCCACTTT
CDR3 protein: CASSPPPGSGSPLHF

V gene: TRBV29-1
D gene: TRBD2
J gene: TRBJ2-2
clone size: many
CDR3 DNA: TGCAGCGTGAAAGGACTAGCGTCCACCGGGGAGCTGTTTTTT
CDR3 protein: CSVKGLASTGELFF

V gene: TRBV14
D gene: NA
J gene: TRBJ2-2
clone size: many
CDR3 DNA: TGTGCCAGCAGCCCTAGAAGTCGGGAAACCGGGGAGCTGTTTTTT
CDR3 protein: CASSPRSRETGELFF

V gene: TRBV7-2
D gene: NA
J gene: TRBJ2-3
clone size: many
CDR3 DNA: TGTGCCAGCAGCTTAGGTGGTAGTGCAGATACGCAGTATTTT
CDR3 protein: CASSLGGSADTQYF

V gene: TRBV7-6
D gene: NA
J gene: TRBJ1-6
clone size: many
CDR3 DNA: TGTGCCAGCAGCCCCCCCCGTTCACCCCTCCACTTT
CDR3 protein: CASSPPRSPLHF

V gene: TRBV7-2
D gene: NA
J gene: TRBJ2-2
clone size: many
CDR3 DNA: TGTGCCAGCAGCCCAGGCAGGGTTAACACCGGGGAGCTGTTTTTT
CDR3 protein: CASSPGRVNTGELFF

V gene: TRBV19
D gene: NA
J gene: TRBJ1-2
clone size: NA
CDR3 DNA: TGTGCCAGTAGTACACGATTAAACCTTAACTACGGCTACACCTTC
CDR3 protein: CASSTRLNLNYGYTF

V gene: TRBV7-2
D gene: NA
J gene: TRBJ2-3
clone size: NA
CDR3 DNA: TGTGCCAGCAGCTCGGACAGCCTTAGCACAGATACGCAGTATTTT
CDR3 protein: CASSSDSLSTDTQYF